In this sample, the clone carrying this TCR beta chain turned up a few times. Its antigen is currently unknown. Germline values: CDR1 MGHRA, CDR2 YSYEKL. Germline trimming cut 0 bases from V and 7 bases from J; bases unmatched to any gene: 9. The CDR3 spans 18 residues. The source of the sample is a study of T cells in Graves' hyperthyroidism and ophthalmopathy. Lactation, pregnancy, other autoimmune disease or uncontrolled infection led to exclusion of patients. Using around 10 ml of fresh peripheral blood, PBMCs were prepared. Amplification of TCR beta CDR3 regions was performed using RNA transcripts as template. The TCR CDR3 first-round RT-PCR relied on the HTBI primer set. In TCRdb, the multiplex PCR reads were re-called with MiXCR into one record per CDR3 protein. The repertoire holds some 270,000 distinct CDR3 sequences, about an eighth seen once, with roughly 8.5% in the top ten. Study findings and constraints: Ophthalmopathy prediction by the model preceded onset by a median about 6 months.

The sequence derives from a young woman with Graves' hyperthyroidism that later progressed to Graves' ophthalmopathy. The specimen sequenced was blood. The chain recombines TRBV4-1 with TRBJ1-6; the match to TRBD1 covers 10 bases. DNA for the CDR3: TGCGCCAGCAGCCAAGACATATTCGGACAGGGGGAGAATTCACCCCTCCACTTT. Translated: CASSQDIFGQGENSPLHF.